These 15 T cell receptor beta chains share one sample of origin, sequenced in a study of monozygotic twins with inflammatory bowel disease. Each CDR3 protein gets one entry in TCRdb, which reprocessed the 5' RACE reads and gives no DNA. Recorded here are approximately 340,000 distinct CDR3 sequences; the top ten clones represent approximately 2%. Material: blood. The source of these receptors is a human donor with ulcerative colitis or Crohn's disease, or a healthy co-twin of an affected twin (not recorded which).

The J gene is TRBJ1-3, the V gene TRBV4-3; the TRBD1 assignment by TCRdb is unverifiable without DNA. The CDR3 contains 15 residues. Germline loops: CDR1 LGHNA, CDR2 YSLEER. The CDR3 sequence is CASSQLRTGGDTIYF.

This chain connects TRBV7-2 to TRBJ2-5. The CDR3 totals 14 residues. CDR1 SGHTA and CDR2 FQGNSA come from the germline V gene. The CDR3 spells CASSLQAGLETQYF.

V gene TRBV7-2 combines with J gene TRBJ2-1. The CDR3 loop spans 12 amino acids. Germline-derived CDR1 and CDR2 are SGHTA and FQGNSA. The CDR3 loop is CASSLYGSEQFF.

The chain carries TRBV5-4 and TRBJ1-1; TCRdb gives TRBD1 as the D gene, but with no DNA this cannot be confirmed. There are 15 residues in the CDR3. CDR1 and CDR2 (germline): SGHNT, YYREEE (reference sequence). This CDR3 reads CASRPPGQGRGEAFF.

The chain has TRBV29-1 and TRBJ2-1; the TCRdb call, TRBD2, lacks DNA for checking. The germline CDR1 and CDR2 sequences are SQVTM and ANQGSEA. The CDR3 extends over 15 amino acids. The CDR3 loop reads CSPEGGLAGAGEQFF.

The genes are TRBV5-4 and TRBJ2-1; checking the TCRdb D call of TRBD2 is not possible without DNA. In germline, CDR1 is SGHNT, CDR2 YYREEE (reference sequence). This CDR3 comprises 16 residues. The chain's CDR3 is CASSGGLAGGRGEQFF.

The V gene is TRBV4-1, the J gene TRBJ2-7. CDR1 MGHRA and CDR2 YSYEKL come from the germline V gene. The CDR3 sequence is 13 residues long. The CDR3 spells CASGLMVTYEQYF.

The CDR3 reads CASSAGGDSNQPQHF. The gene calls are TRBV9 and TRBJ1-5; checking the TCRdb D call of TRBD1 is not possible without DNA. This CDR3 contains 15 residues. Germline loops: CDR1 SGDLS, CDR2 YYNGEE.

The rearrangement links TRBV9 to TRBJ2-1. CDR3 size: 14 residues. Per the germline V gene, CDR1 is SGDLS and CDR2 is YYNGEE. This CDR3 reads CASSVQFQDNEQFF.

The rearrangement links TRBV24-1 to TRBJ1-1; TCRdb names TRBD1, which stays unverified in the absence of DNA. The germline CDR1 and CDR2 sequences are KGHDR and SFDVKD. CDR3 length: 15 residues. CDR3 amino acids: CATSDRTGGNTEAFF.

The CDR3 spells CASSLSSGAPEAFF. The rearrangement links TRBV27 to TRBJ1-1. The germline V gene has CDR1 MNHEY and CDR2 SMNVEV (reference sequence). The CDR3 length is 14 residues.

The CDR3 loop is CASSLLGTPYEQYF. This chain links TRBV12-3 or TRBV12-4 with TRBJ2-7. The CDR3 totals 14 residues.

This chain joins TRBV6-5 and TRBJ1-4; TCRdb's D gene call, TRBD1, goes unchecked for lack of DNA. This CDR3 is built from 16 residues. The germline CDR1 and CDR2 sequences are MNHEY and SVGAGI. The CDR3 loop is CASSYGGLSTNEKLFF.

This chain connects TRBV5-5 to TRBJ2-6. CDR1 and CDR2 (germline): SGHKS, YYEKEE (reference sequence). The CDR3 loop spans 15 amino acids. This CDR3 is CASSLALTGANVLTF. Variable domain in full (rest from reference TRBV5-5 and TRBJ2-6): DAGVTQSPTHLIKTRGQQVTLRCSPISGHKSVSWYQQVLGQGPQFIFQYYEKEERGRGNFPDRFSARQFPNYSSELNVNALLLGDSALYLCASSLALTGANVLTFGAGSRLTVL.

The chain links TRBV5-1 to TRBJ2-2. This CDR3 contains 16 residues. The V gene's germline CDR1 is SGHRS and CDR2 YFSETQ. CDR3 in amino acids: CASSFKEPTNTGELFF.